This entry is about one T cell receptor beta chain. The repertoire was sequenced with immunoSEQ multiplex PCR; TCRdb's copy has only in-frame clones and lacks some. The table has about 100,000 clones, around 90% seen once; the top ten hold around 5.7%. This sample was included in a study of blood T cell repertoires in COVID-19. Sequences were obtained from peripheral blood. The TCR originated in a man between 65 and 80 years old with acute or convalescent COVID-19.

In DNA, the CDR3 is TGTGCCAGCAGCCCCGGGACTAGCCCTTACAATGAGCAGTTCTTC. Translation: CASSPGTSPYNEQFF. V and J are TRBV6-2 or TRBV6-3 and TRBJ2-1; 9 bases map to TRBD2. Looked up from germline, CDR1 is MNHEY and CDR2 is SVGEGT. Germline trimming cut 6 bases from V and 4 bases from J; bases unmatched to any gene: 7. There are 15 residues in the CDR3.